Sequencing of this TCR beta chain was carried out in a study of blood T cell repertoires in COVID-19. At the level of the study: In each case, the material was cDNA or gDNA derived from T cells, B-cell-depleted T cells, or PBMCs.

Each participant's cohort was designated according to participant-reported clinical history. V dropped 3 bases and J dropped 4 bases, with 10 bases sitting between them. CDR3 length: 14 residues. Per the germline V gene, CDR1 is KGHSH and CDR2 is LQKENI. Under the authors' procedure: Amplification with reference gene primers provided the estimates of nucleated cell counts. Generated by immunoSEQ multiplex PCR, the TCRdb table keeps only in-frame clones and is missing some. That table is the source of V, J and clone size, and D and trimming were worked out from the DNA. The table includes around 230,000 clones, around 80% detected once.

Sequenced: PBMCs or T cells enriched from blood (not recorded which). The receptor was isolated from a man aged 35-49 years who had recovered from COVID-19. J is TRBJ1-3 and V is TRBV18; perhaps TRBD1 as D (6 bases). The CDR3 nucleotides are TGTGCCAGCTCACCCGGGACACCCGGAAACACCATATATTTT. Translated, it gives CASSPGTPGNTIYF.